The next 30 T cell receptor beta chains were all read from a single sample in a study of blood T cell repertoires in COVID-19. Libraries were prepared by immunoSEQ multiplex PCR; TCRdb keeps only in-frame clonotypes and omits some of them. The sample has about 120,000 clones, more than 75% seen once. Sequencing was done on a sample of peripheral blood. The source is a man aged 55 to 69 with acute or convalescent COVID-19.

The genes are TRBV6-6 and TRBJ1-1; TRBD1 aligns across 7 bases. This CDR3 comprises 13 residues. The J segment lost 3 bases and the V segment lost 7 bases, leaving 5 bases of the junction unmatched. CDR1 and CDR2 from the germline V gene are MNHNY and SVGAGI (reference sequence). The CDR3 DNA sequence: TGTGCCAGCACCCGGACAGGCGACACTGAAGCTTTCTTT. This gives the protein CASTRTGDTEAFF.

The table lists this clone with a few counts. V usage is TRBV5-1 and J usage is TRBJ2-1, with D possibly TRBD2 on 5 matching bases. V was clipped by 0 bases and J by 9 bases, with 16 bases between them. The CDR3 totals 15 residues. CDR1 is SGHRS, CDR2 YFSETQ, per germline. The CDR3 nucleotides read TGCGCCAGCAGCTTGGAGTGGGGTAGCGTAGGTGAGCAGTTCTTC. Protein: CASSLEWGSVGEQFF.

The chain employs TRBV6-5 and TRBJ1-4, with 10 bases aligning to TRBD1. The length of the CDR3 is 15 residues. CDR1 and CDR2 (germline): MNHEY, SVGAGI. V gave up 0 bases and J gave up 10 bases; unmatched junction bases: 5. Here the CDR3 DNA reads TGTGCCAGCAGTTACTCGGGACAGGGGTCTGTAAAACTGTTTTTT. Its translation is CASSYSGQGSVKLFF.

The chain uses TRBV27 and TRBJ2-1; D ambiguous. Trimming removed 5 bases at V and 7 bases at J, with 15 bases between. The CDR3 consists of 14 residues. Germline V gene sequence: CDR1 MNHEY, CDR2 SMNVEV (reference sequence). CDR3 bases: TGTGCCAGCAGTCCCCTGAGGAGCCAGAATGAGCAGTTCTTC. Translating it yields CASSPLRSQNEQFF.

V is TRBV5-6 and J is TRBJ1-2; possible D gene TRBD1, 6 bases. The CDR3 sequence is 13 residues long. Germline V gene lookup returns CDR1 SGHDT and CDR2 YYEEEE. Deletions cut 2 bases from V and 4 bases from J, with 9 bases between. This CDR3 is CASSFTDSYGYTF. Here the CDR3 DNA reads TGTGCCAGCAGCTTCACGGACAGCTATGGCTACACCTTC.

The chain has TRBV6-5 and TRBJ2-5; D ambiguous. The germline V gene encodes CDR1 MNHEY and CDR2 SVGAGI. V lost 8 bases, J lost 1 base, and 8 bases lay in between. The CDR3 extends over 12 amino acids. CDR3 loop: CASGQAQETQYF. The CDR3 DNA follows: TGTGCCAGCGGGCAGGCCCAAGAGACCCAGTACTTC.

The CDR3 sequence: CASQGAHTGELFF. The CDR3 region has the DNA TGTGCCAGCCAGGGGGCGCACACCGGGGAGCTGTTTTTT. The chain carries TRBV19 and TRBJ2-2, with TRBD1 identical over 8 bases. This CDR3 contains 13 residues. Unmatched junction bases numbered 3, after V lost 9 bases and J lost 3 bases. From germline, CDR1 is LNHDA and CDR2 SQIVND (reference sequence). The variable domain in full, with the rest retrieved from reference TRBV19 and TRBJ2-2, is DGGITQSPKYLFRKEGQNVTLSCEQNLNHDAMYWYRQDPGQGLRLIYYSQIVNDFQKGDIAEGYSVSREKKESFPLTVTSAQKNPTAFYLCASQGAHTGELFFGEGSRLTVL.

This clone was recorded once. V gene TRBV28 combines with J gene TRBJ1-3, with TRBD1 as a possible D gene (5 bases). The V gene lost 6 bases and the J gene lost 0 bases, with 12 bases spanning the gap. There are 15 residues in the CDR3. Looked up from germline, CDR1 is MDHEN and CDR2 is SYDVKM. DNA of the CDR3: TGTGCCAGCAGCCTGGACACGTTCTCTGGAAACACCATATATTTT. Protein sequence: CASSLDTFSGNTIYF.

The chain links TRBV5-1 to TRBJ2-7, with D possibly TRBD2 on 5 matching bases. Trimming cost V 4 bases and J 4 bases, with 15 bases left between them. Germline values: CDR1 SGHRS, CDR2 YFSETQ. The CDR3 has 14 residues. CDR3 DNA sequence: TGCGCCAGCAGCCCCCGGGAACAGTCATACGAGCAGTACTTC. Encoded protein: CASSPREQSYEQYF.

This chain joins TRBV7-9 and TRBJ2-5; no clear D. CDR1 and CDR2 (germline): SEHNR, FQNEAQ (reference sequence). Deletions cut 1 base from V and 2 bases from J, with 8 bases between. The CDR3 is 14 amino acids. The CDR3 coding sequence is TGTGCCAGCAGCTTAGATGTCAGTCAAGAGACCCAGTACTTC. Its translation: CASSLDVSQETQYF.

The rearrangement joins TRBV10-2 to TRBJ2-1; TRBD2 might be the D (6 bases). This CDR3 spans 15 amino acids. Germline values: CDR1 WSHSY, CDR2 SAAADI. V was shortened by 6 bases and J by 9 bases, with 21 bases between the two germline ends. In nucleotides, the CDR3 is TGCGCCAGCAGGCCTCTTTCGGGACTTGGCGGTGAGCAGTTCTTC. As protein: CASRPLSGLGGEQFF.

The genes are TRBV18 and TRBJ2-4, with D perhaps matching TRBD1 (5 bases). The V end lost 6 bases, the J end lost 7 bases, and 13 bases lay between the germline ends. The germline CDR1 and CDR2 sequences are KGHSH and LQKENI. This CDR3 comprises 13 residues. In DNA form, the CDR3 reads TGTGCCAGCTCCCCCGACAAGGGGAACATTCAGTACTTC. Translated: CASSPDKGNIQYF.

This clone appeared a few times. V is TRBV5-1 and J is TRBJ2-1; D perhaps matches TRBD1 (5 bases). CDR3 length: 15 residues. The V and J ends lost 4 bases and 0 bases respectively, with 11 bases between them. The germline V gene encodes CDR1 SGHRS and CDR2 YFSETQ. CDR3 region: CASSPGAPSYNEQFF. The CDR3 DNA is TGCGCCAGCAGCCCTGGGGCTCCCTCCTACAATGAGCAGTTCTTC. The whole variable domain, filled in from reference TRBV5-1 and TRBJ2-1, reads KAGVTQTPRYLIKTRGQQVTLSCSPISGHRSVSWYQQTPGQGLQFLFEYFSETQRNKGNFPGRFSGRQFSNSRSEMNVSTLELGDSALYLCASSPGAPSYNEQFFGPGTRLTVL.

The chain combines TRBV19 with TRBJ1-1; maybe TRBD1 (6 bases). The V gene's germline CDR1 is LNHDA and CDR2 SQIVND (reference sequence). The CDR3 sequence is 15 residues long. The ends were cut back, 3 bases at V and 6 bases at J, with 17 bases in the middle. CDR3 coding DNA: TGTGCCAGTAGTATTGATGGGGGCAGTTGGTCTGAAGCTTTCTTT. Protein: CASSIDGGSWSEAFF.

The chain combines TRBV29-1 with TRBJ1-1; TRBD1 aligns across 8 bases. In germline, CDR1 is SQVTM, CDR2 ANQGSEA. This CDR3 is 12 amino acids long. V lost 6 bases, J lost 7 bases, and 7 bases stayed unmatched. The CDR3 nucleotides read TGCAGCGTCGTGGACAGGGAGGTTGAAGCTTTCTTT. Translated, it gives CSVVDREVEAFF.

The chain is built from TRBV5-4 and TRBJ2-3, with D possibly matching TRBD1 (5 bases). CDR1 SGHNT and CDR2 YYREEE come from the germline V gene (reference sequence). CDR3 size: 15 residues. V was shortened by 4 bases and J by 3 bases, with 15 bases between the two germline ends. The CDR3 DNA sequence: TGTGCCAGCAGCATAGGGGCTAGGGCGACAGATACGCAGTATTTT. This codes for CASSIGARATDTQYF.

V gene TRBV5-4 combines with J gene TRBJ2-7; D may be TRBD2 (5 bases). Trimming removed 3 bases at V and 6 bases at J, with 19 bases between. This CDR3 is built from 15 residues. CDR1 and CDR2 from the germline V gene are SGHNT and YYREEE (reference sequence). Here the CDR3 DNA reads TGTGCCAGCAGCTCCGGCGGGCGCCCGTCAGGCGAGCAGTACTTC. It encodes CASSSGGRPSGEQYF.

This sequence joins TRBV6-4 and TRBJ2-2, with TRBD2 matching over 7 bases. This CDR3 contains 15 residues. CDR1 MRHNA and CDR2 SNTAGT come from the germline V gene. With 5 bases clipped from V and 7 bases from J, the junction kept 10 bases outside the gene matches. CDR3 bases: TGTGCCAGCAGTCGACAAGCGGGGAGACTCGGGGAGCTGTTTTTT. Its protein product is CASSRQAGRLGELFF.

V gene TRBV6-1 combines with J gene TRBJ1-2; D ambiguous. Germline CDR1 MNHNS, CDR2 SASEGT. The ends were cut back, 1 base at V and 0 bases at J, with 12 bases in the middle. The CDR3 totals 16 residues. The CDR3 region has the DNA TGTGCCAGCAGTGAAGGGCTGGGGAGGGCTAACTATGGCTACACCTTC. This translates into CASSEGLGRANYGYTF.

This sequence joins TRBV11-2 and TRBJ2-1; TRBD2 matches at 8 bases. V lost 7 bases and J lost 10; bases outside the gene matches: 12. Per the germline V gene, CDR1 is SGHAT and CDR2 is FQNNGV. This CDR3 is 14 amino acids long. Here the CDR3 DNA reads TGTGCCAGCAATTCGGCGGGAGGACCTGGGGAGCAGTTCTTC. Its translation is CASNSAGGPGEQFF.

The rearrangement uses TRBV6-7 and TRBJ1-5, with D perhaps TRBD1 (5 bases). TRBV6-7 is marked as an open reading frame, function uncertain. The CDR3 has 15 amino acids. V was clipped by 2 bases and J by 0 bases, with 8 bases between them. DNA for the CDR3: TGTGCCAGCAGTTACGGGGCTTATAGCAATCAGCCCCAGCATTTT. It translates to CASSYGAYSNQPQHF.

V is TRBV5-1 and J is TRBJ2-1, with D unresolved. Trimming cost V 4 bases and J 0 bases, with 17 bases left between them. The CDR3 has 17 amino acids. The germline CDR1 and CDR2 sequences are SGHRS and YFSETQ. The CDR3 DNA reads TGCGCCAGCAGCCCCATGGCAGACTCGAGCTCCTACAATGAGCAGTTCTTC. Its translation is CASSPMADSSSYNEQFF.

CDR3 bases: TGTGCCAGTAGTGCCAGGCGGGGGACGGGCTACACCTTC. Protein product: CASSARRGTGYTF. The genes are TRBV19 and TRBJ1-2; a weak D match, TRBD1 (5 bases). Germline CDR1 is LNHDA and CDR2 is SQIVND (reference sequence). CDR3 length: 13 residues. The V end lost 5 bases, the J end lost 8 bases, and 15 bases lay between the germline ends.

This clone occurred once. The V call is TRBV6-2 or TRBV6-3, the J call TRBJ2-7; 8 positions match TRBD2. The germline V gene encodes CDR1 MNHEY and CDR2 SVGEGT. This CDR3 has 14 residues. Trimming took 2 bases from V and 4 from J; bases not matched to a gene: 4. The CDR3 sequence is CASSYEREFYEQYF. In DNA, the CDR3 is TGTGCCAGCAGTTACGAGCGGGAGTTTTACGAGCAGTACTTC.

The rearrangement links TRBV9 to TRBJ1-2; D not resolved. The CDR3 extends over 13 amino acids. V dropped 3 bases and J dropped 3 bases, with 9 bases sitting between them. Germline CDR1 reads SGDLS; CDR2 reads YYNGEE. The CDR3 region is CASSGTRDYGYTF. The CDR3 DNA sequence: TGTGCCAGCAGCGGGACTAGGGACTATGGCTACACCTTC.

This clone was observed a handful of times. The rearrangement links TRBV7-9 to TRBJ2-7; 7 positions match TRBD2. The CDR3 has 16 amino acids. Germline V gene lookup returns CDR1 SEHNR and CDR2 FQNEAQ (reference sequence). Trimming cost V 2 bases and J 2 bases; bases outside gene matches: 9. The chain's CDR3 is CASSLFGAGAAYEQYF. The CDR3, as DNA: TGTGCCAGCAGCTTATTCGGGGCGGGAGCGGCCTACGAGCAGTACTTC.

This chain joins TRBV19 and TRBJ2-2; unclear D gene. The germline CDR1 and CDR2 sequences are LNHDA and SQIVND (reference sequence). The germline V and J ends were trimmed by 3 bases and 6 bases, with 8 bases remaining between them. This CDR3 has 13 amino acids. The CDR3 DNA follows: TGTGCCAGTAGTATGTCACAACCCGGGGAGCTGTTTTTT. It translates to CASSMSQPGELFF.

The rearrangement uses TRBV6-6 and TRBJ2-7; 8 positions match TRBD1. Germline CDR1 is MNHNY and CDR2 is SVGAGI (reference sequence). This CDR3 is 16 amino acids long. V trimming: 2 bases; J trimming: 6 bases; junction bases outside the gene matches: 12. The CDR3 protein is CASSYPTGADAREQYF. CDR3 nucleotide sequence: TGTGCCAGCAGTTACCCGACAGGGGCGGATGCTCGCGAGCAGTACTTC.

This chain links TRBV7-8 with TRBJ1-4; 8 bases line up with TRBD1. Trimming at V came to 3 bases and at J to 6 bases, leaving 9 bases not matched to a gene. CDR1 and CDR2 (germline): SGHVS, FQNEAQ. The length of the CDR3 is 16 residues. The CDR3 loop reads CASSLNDRGGHEKLFF. The CDR3 DNA reads as TGTGCCAGCAGCTTGAATGACAGGGGAGGGCATGAAAAACTGTTTTTT. The full variable domain, with the rest looked up from reference TRBV7-8 and TRBJ1-4, is GAGVSQSPRYKVAKRGQDVALRCDPISGHVSLFWYQQALGQGPEFLTYFQNEAQLDKSGLPSDRFFAERPEGSVSTLKIQRTQQEDSAVYLCASSLNDRGGHEKLFFGSGTQLSVL.

V usage is TRBV6-5 and J usage is TRBJ2-1, with a weak D call TRBD1 (6 bases). The CDR3 is 14 residues long. Per germline, CDR1 MNHEY and CDR2 SVGAGI. Trimming removed 6 bases at V and 6 bases at J, with 15 bases between. CDR3 nucleotide sequence: TGTGCCAGCAGGCCTACAGGGCTTCGCAATGAGCAGTTCTTC. It is translated as CASRPTGLRNEQFF.